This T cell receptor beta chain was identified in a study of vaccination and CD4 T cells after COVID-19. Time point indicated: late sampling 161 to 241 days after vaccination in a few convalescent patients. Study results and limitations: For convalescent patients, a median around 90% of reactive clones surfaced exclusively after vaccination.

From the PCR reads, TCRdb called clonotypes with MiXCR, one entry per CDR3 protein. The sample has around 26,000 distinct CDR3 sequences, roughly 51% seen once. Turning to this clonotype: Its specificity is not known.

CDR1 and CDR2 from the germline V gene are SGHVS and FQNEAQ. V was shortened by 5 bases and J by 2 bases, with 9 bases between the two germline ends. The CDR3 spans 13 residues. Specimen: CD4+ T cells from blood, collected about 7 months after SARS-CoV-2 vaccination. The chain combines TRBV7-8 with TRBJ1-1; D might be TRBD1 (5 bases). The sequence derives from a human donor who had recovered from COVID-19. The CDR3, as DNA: TGTGCCAGCAGCACCGACAGAAACACTGAAGCTTTCTTT. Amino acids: CASSTDRNTEAFF.